This passage covers 17 T cell receptor beta chains from one sample sequenced in a study of blood T cell repertoires in COVID-19 (dated by TCRdb to the early 2020s). Libraries were prepared through the immunoSEQ multiplex PCR assay. This immuneACCESS table, as held by TCRdb, lists in-frame sequences with V and J called but not all clones. Of the missing ones, under half trace to an unresolved V gene in checked studies; the others have no known cause. In this sample the table shows about 47,000 clones, roughly four fifths of which occur a single time. Approximately 10% of the sample comes from the top ten. The sample taken for sequencing was peripheral blood. These receptors all come from a man between 60 and 75 years old with acute or convalescent COVID-19.

The genes are TRBV10-3 and TRBJ2-7; tentative D call: TRBD1 (6 bases). V was trimmed by 10 bases and J by 5 bases, leaving 18 bases between them. The CDR3 loop spans 13 amino acids. The germline V gene has CDR1 ENHRY and CDR2 SYGVKD. The CDR3 region is CATTGPAVDEQYF. The CDR3 coding sequence is TGTGCCACTACAGGGCCCGCTGTCGACGAGCAGTACTTC.

This clone was found a few times. The V call is TRBV6-5, the J call TRBJ1-2, with a tentative D call TRBD1 (6 bases). The germline V and J ends were trimmed by 7 bases and 3 bases, with 12 bases remaining between them. The length of the CDR3 is 13 residues. Germline CDR1 and CDR2: MNHEY and SVGAGI. CDR3 coding DNA: TGTGCCAGCAAGCGACAGGACTACTATGGCTACACCTTC. Amino acids: CASKRQDYYGYTF.

The rearrangement links TRBV5-1 to TRBJ1-2; D is perhaps TRBD1 (5 bases). This CDR3 contains 15 residues. Germline V gives CDR1 SGHRS, CDR2 YFSETQ. Between the trimmed V and J ends, which lost 0 bases and 4 bases, there was a span of 13 bases. In DNA, the CDR3 is TGCGCCAGCAGCTTGGCCGGGGGAGAAGGCTATGGCTACACCTTC. Amino acids: CASSLAGGEGYGYTF.

This chain links TRBV7-9 with TRBJ2-5; perhaps TRBD2 as D (5 bases). Germline lookup yields CDR1 SEHNR and CDR2 FQNEAQ (reference sequence). The CDR3 sequence is 14 residues long. V was pared by 5 bases and J by 2 bases, with 12 bases between. The DNA for the CDR3 is TGTGCCAGCAGCCGCTCCACGGGGCAAGAGACCCAGTACTTC. Amino acids: CASSRSTGQETQYF.

The chain combines TRBV5-1 with TRBJ1-1; the D is unclear. The CDR3 runs 14 residues. V was pared by 4 bases and J by 1 base, with 11 bases between. CDR1 is SGHRS, CDR2 YFSETQ, per germline. The CDR3 region has the DNA TGCGCCAGCAGCAACACCGGCGGGAACACTGAAGCTTTCTTT. This gives the protein CASSNTGGNTEAFF. The entire variable domain, with the rest obtained from reference TRBV5-1 and TRBJ1-1, is as follows: KAGVTQTPRYLIKTRGQQVTLSCSPISGHRSVSWYQQTPGQGLQFLFEYFSETQRNKGNFPGRFSGRQFSNSRSEMNVSTLELGDSALYLCASSNTGGNTEAFFGQGTRLTVV.

The V call is TRBV11-2, the J call TRBJ2-3, with 9 bases identical to TRBD2. The CDR3 loop spans 18 amino acids. CDR1 is SGHAT, CDR2 FQNNGV, per germline. V trimming: 4 bases; J trimming: 0 bases; junction bases outside the gene matches: 11. CDR3 sequence (DNA): TGTGCCAGCAGCTCCCGTAGAACCAGCGGGGGGAGCACAGATACGCAGTATTTT. This sequence encodes CASSSRRTSGGSTDTQYF. Full variable domain (remainder filled in from reference TRBV11-2 and TRBJ2-3): EAGVAQSPRYKIIEKRQSVAFWCNPISGHATLYWYQQILGQGPKLLIQFQNNGVVDDSQLPKDRFSAERLKGVDSTLKIQPAKLEDSAVYLCASSSRRTSGGSTDTQYFGPGTRLTVL.

The chain has TRBV19 and TRBJ1-1; 7 bases are shared with TRBD1. V shed 0 bases and J 5 bases; nucleotides not matched to a gene: 3. The germline V gene encodes CDR1 LNHDA and CDR2 SQIVND (reference sequence). The CDR3 runs 14 residues. The CDR3 is CASSIEGGQTEAFF. In DNA form, the CDR3 reads TGTGCCAGTAGTATAGAAGGGGGCCAAACTGAAGCTTTCTTT.

This clone was counted a single time. The CDR3 DNA reads TGCAGCGTCAGGGGGCAAGGTGGCTACACCTTC. It yields the protein CSVRGQGGYTF. The chain has TRBV29-1 and TRBJ1-2, with 8 bases fitting TRBD1. V dropped 6 bases and J dropped 7; count of bases not matched to a gene: 4. This CDR3 has 11 residues. The germline V gene has CDR1 SQVTM and CDR2 ANQGSEA. The whole variable domain, remainder taken from reference TRBV29-1 and TRBJ1-2, is SAVISQKPSRDICQRGTSLTIQCQVDSQVTMMFWYRQQPGQSLTLIATANQGSEATYESGFVIDKFPISRPNLTFSTLTVSNMSPEDSSIYLCSVRGQGGYTFGSGTRLTVV.

The rearrangement joins TRBV4-3 to TRBJ1-6; D gene uncertain. Deletions cut 0 bases from V and 10 bases from J, with 22 bases between. CDR3 length equals 18 residues. Germline assignment: CDR1 LGHNA and CDR2 YSLEER. The CDR3 DNA reads TGCGCCAGCAGCCAAGATTTGGTGGGCGGGAGGGCCGAGTCACCCCTCCACTTT. It is translated as CASSQDLVGGRAESPLHF.

V is TRBV7-6 and J is TRBJ1-2; D possibly corresponds to TRBD1 (5 bases). The CDR3 contains 15 residues. Trimming stripped 4 bases from V and 7 bases from J, with 19 bases between. Germline CDR1 reads SGHVS; CDR2 reads FNYEAQ. This CDR3 is CASSSLGDLSFGYTF. In nucleotides, the CDR3 is TGTGCCAGCAGCTCTTTGGGGGACTTGAGCTTTGGCTACACCTTC.

The chain has TRBV27 and TRBJ2-2; 8 positions match TRBD2. Germline trimming cut 8 bases from V and 6 bases from J; bases unmatched to any gene: 11. Germline assignment: CDR1 MNHEY and CDR2 SMNVEV (reference sequence). The length of the CDR3 is 15 residues. The chain's CDR3 is CASSPGLDLPGELFF. CDR3 DNA sequence: TGTGCCAGCTCTCCGGGACTAGATCTTCCCGGGGAGCTGTTTTTT.

V usage is TRBV11-2 and J usage is TRBJ1-4, with 7 bases identical to TRBD1. V lost 0 bases and J lost 12; bases outside the gene matches: 4. CDR3 length: 13 residues. Germline lookup yields CDR1 SGHAT and CDR2 FQNNGV. The CDR3 is CASSLDGTAELFF. The CDR3 DNA reads as TGTGCCAGCAGCTTAGACGGGACAGCAGAACTGTTTTTT.

Only a few counts were recorded for this clone. The CDR3 DNA follows: TGCGCCAGCAGTGCAGGGAGGGAAGGATACGAGCAGTACTTC. Translation: CASSAGREGYEQYF. This rearrangement joins TRBV10-2 to TRBJ2-7; 7 nucleotides line up with TRBD2. CDR1 WSHSY and CDR2 SAAADI come from the germline V gene. Trimming at V came to 4 bases and at J to 4 bases, leaving 7 bases not matched to a gene. The CDR3 spans 14 residues.

This clone was observed a few times. The gene calls are TRBV30 and TRBJ1-5, with 9 bases lining up with TRBD1. Looked up from germline, CDR1 is GTSNPN and CDR2 is SVGIG (reference sequence). Trimming at V came to 0 bases and at J to 5 bases, leaving 5 bases not matched to a gene. This CDR3 comprises 15 residues. CDR3 in DNA: TGTGCCTGGAGTGTCGAGACAGGGGGTCATCAGCCCCAGCATTTT. It encodes CAWSVETGGHQPQHF. Based on the CDR3 plus reference TRBV30 and TRBJ1-5, the full variable domain is SQTIHQWPATLVQPVGSPLSLECTVEGTSNPNLYWYRQAAGRGLQLLFYSVGIGQISSEVPQNLSASRPQDRQFILSSKKLLLSDSGFYLCAWSVETGGHQPQHFGDGTRLSIL.

V is TRBV6-2 or TRBV6-3 and J is TRBJ1-3; D perhaps matches TRBD1 (5 bases). From germline, CDR1 is MNHEY and CDR2 SVGEGT. V lost 2 bases, J lost 2 bases, and 7 bases lay in between. The CDR3 totals 14 residues. The CDR3 here is CASSYAGPGNTIYF. The CDR3 DNA is TGTGCCAGCAGTTACGCGGGACCTGGAAACACCATATATTTT.

The chain joins TRBV11-2 to TRBJ2-1; D not certain. Germline-derived CDR1 and CDR2 are SGHAT and FQNNGV. This CDR3 contains 14 residues. Trimming stripped 6 bases from V and 4 bases from J, with 13 bases between. CDR3 region: CASRDIRHYNEQFF. The CDR3 nucleotides are TGTGCCAGCAGGGATATTAGACATTACAATGAGCAGTTCTTC.

V gene TRBV4-1 combines with J gene TRBJ1-4; the D is unclear. Trimming took 1 base from V and 13 from J, leaving 10 bases between them. Germline loops: CDR1 MGHRA, CDR2 YSYEKL. This CDR3 comprises 12 residues. CDR3 nucleotide sequence: TGCGCCAGCAGCCAAGGTCCCTTTCCACTGTTTTTT. This gives the protein CASSQGPFPLFF.